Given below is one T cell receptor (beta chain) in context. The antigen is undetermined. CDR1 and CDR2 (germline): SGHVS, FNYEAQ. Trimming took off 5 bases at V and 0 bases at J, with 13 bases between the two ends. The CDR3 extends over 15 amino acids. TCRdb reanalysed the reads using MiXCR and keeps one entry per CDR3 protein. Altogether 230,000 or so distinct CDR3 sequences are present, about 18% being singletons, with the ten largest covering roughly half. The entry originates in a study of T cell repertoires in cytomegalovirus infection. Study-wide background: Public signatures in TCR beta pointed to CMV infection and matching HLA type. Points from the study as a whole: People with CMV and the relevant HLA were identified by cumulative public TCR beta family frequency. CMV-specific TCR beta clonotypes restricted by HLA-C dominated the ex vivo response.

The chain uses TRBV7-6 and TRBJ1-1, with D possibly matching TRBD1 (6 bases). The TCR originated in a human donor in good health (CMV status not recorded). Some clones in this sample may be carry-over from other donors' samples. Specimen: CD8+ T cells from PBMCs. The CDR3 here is CASSPRGQVNTEAFF. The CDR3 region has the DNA TGTGCCAGCAGCCCCCGGGGGCAGGTGAACACTGAAGCTTTCTTT.